This TCR beta chain comes out of a study of blood T cell repertoires in COVID-19 (dated by TCRdb to the early 2020s). Study-wide context: Collaborator samples came from the United States, Italy and Spain and covered acute and convalescent phases of COVID-19. The material from the prospective study consisted of cDNA or gDNA derived from T cells, B-cell-depleted T cells, or PBMCs. Subjects who had been exposed to COVID-19, were actively infected with it, or had recovered from it provided the deeply sampled blood TCRbeta repertoires that made up the dataset. The repertoires were released in a freely available public database meant as a resource for research on the immune response to SARS-CoV-2. Samples were obtained from the ongoing ImmuneRACE study (first 160 participants) and from approximately 1,200 subjects provided by 6 global collaborators. A de-identified subject ID, COVID-19 status, age in years and sex were almost always included in the sample metadata. Where HLA class I and class II types were available, the types were taken from metadata supplied by the sample provider, not from assay-based typing. What the research found in general, with its limitations: The amount of clinical and demographic metadata varied by source and participant and was provided uncurated.

As for this clone: This clone's antigen is unknown. No quality values exist for individual bases; no much larger clone is one base distant.

Participants in the prospective study were aged roughly 18 to 89 years, lived in 24 United States geographic areas, and enrolled through a virtual design. Cohort assignment in the prospective study relied on participant-reported clinical history from a screening survey and a study questionnaire. Recovered participants in ImmuneRACE Cohort 3 were defined by two consecutive negative NP/OP PCR tests, clearance by a healthcare professional, or resolution of symptoms. Mobile phlebotomists in the prospective study collected whole blood, serum and a nasopharyngeal or oropharyngeal swab from every participant. Participants in the prospective study had the option to provide additional blood draws and questionnaires over an approximately 2-month period. Prospective study blood samples were shipped either frozen or at room temperature before DNA extraction. TCRbeta CDR3 regions were amplified from genomic DNA using the immunoSEQ Assay, a bias-controlled multiplex PCR. In the paper's pipeline: The number of nucleated cells in each sample was estimated from the amplification of reference gene primers within the assay. Sequence reads were collapsed and filtered to measure the absolute abundance of every unique TCRbeta CDR3 rearrangement. For each sample, productive Simpson clonality was calculated by taking the square root of Simpson's diversity index across productive rearrangements. What TCRdb holds here is the immuneACCESS table cut down to in-frame rearrangements. Part of the clones is not present; checked against another copy, under half of the missing clones reflect an unresolved V gene, and the others are unexplained. V and J calls and clone size follow that table, whereas D and trimming were derived from the DNA. The sample table holds around 500,000 clones, of which 75% to 90% were seen once. The top ten clonotypes cover approximately 8.3% of the sample.

The germline V gene encodes CDR1 SGHTA and CDR2 FQGNSA. Measured from the cysteine to the phenylalanine, the CDR3 is 16 residues long. Only the CDR3 portion is preserved as DNA: 48 bases, with reading frame beginning at the first base. V is cut back by 5 bases and J by 4 bases, with 11 bases in the junction unmatched. The specimen sequenced was PBMCs or T cells enriched from blood (not recorded which). The chain was built from TRBV7-2 and TRBJ1-5; TRBD1 fits 7 bases in the junction. This sequence originates from a woman aged 60-70 years who had recovered from COVID-19. The CDR3 corresponds to CASSGQTGVGNQPQHF. The DNA sequence is TGTGCCAGCAGCGGCCAAACAGGGGTTGGGAATCAGCCCCAGCATTTT.